Listed below are T cell receptor beta chains from one sample, sequenced in a study of T cells after yellow fever vaccination. TCRdb reprocessed the 5' RACE reads with MiXCR, giving one entry per CDR3 protein. The sample holds hundreds of thousands of distinct CDR3 sequences; approximately 13% are singletons and the top ten take approximately 15%. The material was PBMCs, obtained on the day of the yellow fever booster vaccination. The receptor source for this set is a man under 40 who received the YFV17D yellow fever vaccine. CDR3s include the opening cysteine and the closing phenylalanine or tryptophan. The D gene is left open where the match is weak. The listing skips clone size in some rows; elsewhere it reads once, few, many or a size class.

V gene	J gene	clone size	D gene	CDR3 DNA	CDR3 protein
TRBV6-2/TRBV6-3	TRBJ2-2	.	.	TGTGCCAGCAGTTACAACAGACCGAACACCGGGGAGCTGTTTTTT	CASSYNRPNTGELFF
TRBV23-1	TRBJ2-2	.	TRBD1	TGCGCCAGCAGAACAGGGGGCAGGATTTGTTTGGACACCGGGGAGCTGTTTTTT	CASRTGGRICLDTGELFF
TRBV5-1	TRBJ2-7	.	.	TGCGCCAGCAGCCCGGAAGGGCCCCCCTACGAGCAGTACTTC	CASSPEGPPYEQYF
TRBV5-1	TRBJ1-4	.	TRBD1	TGCGCCAGCCATGGGACAGGCGTCGGGGGTGAAAAACTGTTTTTT	CASHGTGVGGEKLFF
TRBV7-2	TRBJ1-4	.	TRBD1	TGTGCCAGCAGCTTAGCATCCGGGACAGGGCAGGAAAAACTGTTTTTT	CASSLASGTGQEKLFF
TRBV14	TRBJ2-7	few	TRBD2	TGTGCCAGCAGCCAAAACCGGGGAGCGGGAGTGTCCTACGAGCAGTACTTC	CASSQNRGAGVSYEQYF
TRBV6-2/TRBV6-3	TRBJ2-2	few	TRBD2	TGTGCCAGCAGTAGGACTAGCGGGAGGGCCCTCGTCACCGGGGAGCTGTTTTTT	CASSRTSGRALVTGELFF
TRBV6-1	TRBJ2-1	.	.	TGTGCCAGCAGTCGGGCAGGGAGGCACAATGAGCAGTTCTTC	CASSRAGRHNEQFF
TRBV5-1	TRBJ2-2	.	TRBD1	TGCGCCAGCAGGCCCAGACAGGGTGGAGGCGGGGAGCTGTTTTTT	CASRPRQGGGGELFF
TRBV7-9	TRBJ2-5	.	.	TGTGCCAGCAACCGGGGACAAGAGACCCAGTACTTC	CASNRGQETQYF
TRBV19	TRBJ1-1	.	.	TGTGCCAGTGGGACGGTTGAAGCTTTCTTT	CASGTVEAFF
TRBV7-9	TRBJ2-7	few	.	TGTGCCAGCAGCCCGTCCTTCACCTGGGGGCTCTACGAGCAGTACTTC	CASSPSFTWGLYEQYF
TRBV15	TRBJ2-3	.	TRBD2	TGTGCCACCGCTACGGGAGGATGGACAGATACGCAGTATTTT	CATATGGWTDTQYF
TRBV12-3/TRBV12-4	TRBJ2-3	.	TRBD2	TGTGCCAGCAGTTCCACTAGCGGGAGGCCAAGCACAGATACGCAGTATTTT	CASSSTSGRPSTDTQYF
TRBV5-1	TRBJ2-3	many	TRBD2	TGTGCCAGCAGCCCCCGGACTAGCGGCACAGATACGCAGTATTTT	CASSPRTSGTDTQYF
TRBV7-2	TRBJ2-2	many	.	TGTGCCAGCAGCTTACGACCCGCCAGCATAGCCGGGGAGCTGTTTTTT	CASSLRPASIAGELFF
TRBV20-1	TRBJ1-2	.	.	TGCAGTGCTCCCGACAGCCGAATTAACTATGGCTACACCTTC	CSAPDSRINYGYTF
TRBV10-3	TRBJ2-7	many	.	TGTGCCATCAGTGAGTTGGGGGAGCAGTACTTC	CAISELGEQYF
TRBV6-1	TRBJ2-2	.	.	TGTGCCAGCAGTGGACGTCCGACATCGAACACCGGGGAGCTGTTTTTT	CASSGRPTSNTGELFF
TRBV6-2/TRBV6-3	TRBJ2-1	.	.	TGTGCCAGCAGTTACTCGAATGCGGGGCCTGAGCAGTTCTTC	CASSYSNAGPEQFF
TRBV11-2	TRBJ2-5	many	TRBD2	TGTGCCAGCAGCACTACCGGGACTAGAGAAGAGACCCAGTACTTC	CASSTTGTREETQYF
TRBV20-1	TRBJ2-5	.	.	TGCAGTGCTAGAGCCAGGCGCTATACAGAGACCCAGTACTTC	CSARARRYTETQYF
TRBV28	TRBJ2-4	.	TRBD1	TGTGCCAGCAACTTAAGCGGGACAGGGGTTCGAGGAAGTTGGTACTTC	CASNLSGTGVRGSWYF
TRBV19	TRBJ2-7	.	.	TGTGCCAGTAGTATGGTTCCGGACTCTTCCTACGAGCAGTACTTC	CASSMVPDSSYEQYF
TRBV6-2/TRBV6-3	TRBJ2-2	.	TRBD1	TGTGCCACCAGACAGGGGGCCGGGGAGCTGTTTTTT	CATRQGAGELFF
TRBV5-1	TRBJ2-6	.	.	TGCGCCAGCAGCCCCATGGTCGGGGGCGCTGGGGCCAACGTCCTGACTTTC	CASSPMVGGAGANVLTF
TRBV23-1	TRBJ2-7	.	.	TGCGCCAGCAGTCAATTGCCCAGCTCCTACGAGCAGTACTTC	CASSQLPSSYEQYF
TRBV28	TRBJ2-7	few	.	TGTGCCAGCACCCTAACCGGGCCCACGACCTCCTACGAGCAGTACTTC	CASTLTGPTTSYEQYF
TRBV5-4	TRBJ1-2	few	.	TGTGCCAGCAGCTTGGAGGGGGAGCGGCCCTATGGCTACACCTTC	CASSLEGERPYGYTF
TRBV7-9	TRBJ2-1	.	.	TGTGCCAGCAGCTGGGGCGGTGGGTACAATGAGCAGTTCTTC	CASSWGGGYNEQFF
TRBV20-1	TRBJ2-5	.	.	TGCTGTGCTAGAGATTTAGAGAGCTCGTACCAAGAGACCCAGTACTTC	CCARDLESSYQETQYF
TRBV20-1	TRBJ2-7	.	.	TGCAGTGCTTCTTCCGGGACCTACTCCTACGAGCAGTACTTC	CSASSGTYSYEQYF
TRBV5-1	TRBJ1-2	few	.	TGCGCCAGCAGCTCCTCTCCCCAGATTGGTGGCTACACCTTC	CASSSSPQIGGYTF
TRBV20-1	TRBJ2-1	few	.	TGCAGTGCTAGAGTACAGGGTGGGGAGCAGTTCTTC	CSARVQGGEQFF
TRBV7-2	TRBJ2-3	many	TRBD2	TGTGCCAGCGCCGGGGGGACCACAGATACGCAGTATTTT	CASAGGTTDTQYF
TRBV5-1	TRBJ1-5	many	.	TGCGCCAGCAGCCAGGACGGTTATAGCAATCAGCCCCAGCATTTT	CASSQDGYSNQPQHF
TRBV10-3	TRBJ2-4	few	TRBD1	TGTGCCATCAGCTTAGACAGGGCGAACATTCAGTACTTC	CAISLDRANIQYF
TRBV5-1	TRBJ2-3	few	TRBD2	TGCGCCAGCAGCTTTCAAGCGGGGGGAAACACAGATACGCAGTATTTT	CASSFQAGGNTDTQYF
TRBV20-1	TRBJ2-1	many	TRBD2	TGCAGTGCTAGGCGGGGGTACAATGAGCAGTTCTTC	CSARRGYNEQFF
TRBV7-2	TRBJ2-3	few	TRBD2	TGTGCCAGCAGCCCCGTTGCGGGAGCAGGCACAGATACGCAGTATTTT	CASSPVAGAGTDTQYF
TRBV10-3	TRBJ1-2	.	TRBD1	TGTGCCATCAGTGAAAGGACAGGGGGTTTGGATGGCTACACCTTC	CAISERTGGLDGYTF
TRBV7-3	TRBJ2-1	few	TRBD1	TGTGCCAGCAGCACGACAGGGGGTGGGAATGAGCAGTTCTTC	CASSTTGGGNEQFF
TRBV24-1	TRBJ2-7	many	.	TGTGCCACCAGGGCTGGAAGCTCCTACGAGCAGTACTTC	CATRAGSSYEQYF
TRBV3-1	TRBJ2-7	.	TRBD2	TGTGCCAGCAGCCAAGTGCTAGCGGGAGCCGAGCAGTACTTC	CASSQVLAGAEQYF
TRBV4-1	TRBJ2-7	.	TRBD1	TGCGCCAGCAGCGTCGACAGGGGGATCTCCTACGAGCAGTACTTC	CASSVDRGISYEQYF
TRBV5-7	TRBJ2-2	.	.	TGTGCCAGCAGCCGCATAGGGGACACATTTTTGGGGGATTCCGGGGAGCTGTTTTTT	CASSRIGDTFLGDSGELFF
TRBV5-1	TRBJ1-1	.	.	TGCGCCAGCAGCTGGTCAAGCGACACTGAAGCTTTCTTT	CASSWSSDTEAFF
TRBV3-1	TRBJ2-5	few	.	TGTGCCAGCAGCCAAGGCGGCGGCGAAGAGACCCAGTACTTC	CASSQGGGEETQYF